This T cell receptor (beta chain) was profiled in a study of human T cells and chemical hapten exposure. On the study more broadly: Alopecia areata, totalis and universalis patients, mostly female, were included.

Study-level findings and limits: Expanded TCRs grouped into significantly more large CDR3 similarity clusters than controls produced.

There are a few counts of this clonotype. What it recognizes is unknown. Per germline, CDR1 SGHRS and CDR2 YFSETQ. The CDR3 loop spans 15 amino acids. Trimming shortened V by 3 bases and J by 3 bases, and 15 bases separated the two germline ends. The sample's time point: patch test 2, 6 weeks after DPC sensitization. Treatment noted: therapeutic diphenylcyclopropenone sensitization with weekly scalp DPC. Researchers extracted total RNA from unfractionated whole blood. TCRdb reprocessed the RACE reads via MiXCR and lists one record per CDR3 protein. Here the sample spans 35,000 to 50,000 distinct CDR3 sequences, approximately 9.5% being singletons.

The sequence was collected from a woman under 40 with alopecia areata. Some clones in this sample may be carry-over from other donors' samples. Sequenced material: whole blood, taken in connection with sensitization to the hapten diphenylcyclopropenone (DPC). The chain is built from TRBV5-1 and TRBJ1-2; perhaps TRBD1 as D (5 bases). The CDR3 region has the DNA TGCGCCAGCAGCTCAGGGTCAGACAGTTACTATGGCTACACCTTC. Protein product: CASSSGSDSYYGYTF.